Each of the 17 T cell receptor beta chains below was sequenced from the same sample in a study of CD8+ T cells in alopecia areata. Sorting of pooled cutaneous lymph node cells used CD4, CD8alpha, NKG2D, NKG2ACE and other markers. cDNA prepared by RNA extraction and subsequent reverse transcription served as the template for sequencing. The protocol was immunoSEQ multiplex PCR, while the TCRdb copy is restricted to in-frame clones and leaves out a portion. There are about 4,000 clones in the sample, none observed a single time. The specimen sequenced was CD8+ T cells sorted from a lymph node. These receptors originate from a C3H/HeJ mouse with alopecia areata. Mouse strain MHC haplotype: H2-k.

There are many counts of this clone. Germline and genes here are mouse. The read terminates 4 residues ahead of where the CDR3 ends, so the germline J gene completes it. V usage is TRBV14 and J usage is TRBJ1-1, with 10 bases lining up with TRBD1. V dropped 0 bases and J dropped 3; count of bases not matched to a gene: 5. Germline CDR1 is SGHDT and CDR2 is FRDEAV. The CDR3 contains 16 residues. The CDR3 loop is CASSFWDRGRDTEVFF. Incomplete CDR3 DNA: TGTGCCAGCAGTTTCTGGGACAGGGGACGGGACACA. Drawing the rest from reference TRBV14 and TRBJ1-1, the complete variable domain is EAGVTQSPRYAVLQEGQAVSFWCDPISGHDTLYWYQQPRDQGPQLLVYFRDEAVIDNSQLPSDRFSAVRPKGTNSTLKIQSAKQGDTATYLCASSFWDRGRDTEVFFGKGTRLTVV.

This clone has a count of ten or more. Any gene name here is a mouse gene name. The CDR3 goes on 4 residues after the read ends, and that part is filled in from the germline J gene. V usage is TRBV13-2 and J usage is TRBJ2-7; 8 nucleotides match TRBD1. The CDR3 sequence is 14 residues long. The germline gives CDR1 NNHNN, CDR2 SYGAGS (reference sequence). The sequenced part of the CDR3 DNA is TGTGCCAGCGGTGATGCCGGCAGGGGGCAT. This translates into CASGDAGRGH. The whole CDR3 protein reads CASGDAGRGHEQYF.

The table lists this clone with a few counts. Germline and genes: mouse. The sequenced fragment ends 4 residues before the CDR3 boundary, so the rest is inferred from the germline J gene. The V gene is TRBV31, the J gene TRBJ2-4; D is perhaps TRBD1 (5 bases). The germline gives CDR1 GKSSPN, CDR2 SITVG. The CDR3 has 13 amino acids. Trimming removed 0 bases at V and 1 base at J, with 5 bases between. Here the CDR3 reads CAWSLGGQNTLYF. CDR3 DNA, as far as it was read: TGTGCCTGGAGTCTAGGGGGTCAAAAC.

This clone was counted many times. Mouse germline and gene names are used. The sequenced fragment ends 4 residues before the CDR3 boundary, so the rest is inferred from the germline J gene. The V call is TRBV13-3, the J call TRBJ2-3; D gene uncertain. Trimming stripped 7 bases from V and 0 bases from J, with 6 bases between. The CDR3 is 12 residues long. Germline CDR1 NNHDY, CDR2 SYVADS. The CDR3 reads CASHSSAETLYF. The sequenced CDR3 bases are TGTGCCAGCCACAGTAGTGCAGAA.

In this sample, this clone turned up many times. Mouse germline and gene names are used. With the read ending 4 residues before the CDR3 end, the germline J gene is used to fill in that end. The chain carries TRBV5 and TRBJ2-1; D may be TRBD2 (7 bases). Germline values: CDR1 LGHNA, CDR2 YNLKQL (reference sequence). Trimming removed 1 base from V and 6 bases from J, with 16 bases in between. This CDR3 region has 16 residues. The CDR3 DNA, read in part, is TGTGCCAGCAGCCAAGCGGGGGGCAATTCCCCTGCT. Protein sequence: CASSQAGGNSPA. The full CDR3 reads CASSQAGGNSPAEQFF.

This clone was recorded many times. The genes and germline here are from mouse. The read halts 4 residues ahead of the CDR3 end, with the missing end drawn from the germline J gene. The J gene is TRBJ2-7, the V gene TRBV19; TRBD2 matches 9 bases. Germline trimming cut 3 bases from V and 3 bases from J; bases unmatched to any gene: 4. The CDR3 is 14 amino acids. CDR1 and CDR2 from the germline V gene are FNHDT and SITEND (reference sequence). CDR3 DNA, as far as it was read: TGTGCCAGCAGTACCGACTGGGGGATCTAT. It encodes CASSTDWGIY. The entire CDR3 is CASSTDWGIYEQYF.

There are many counts of this clone. Mouse gene names and germline throughout. With the read ending 4 residues before the CDR3 end, the germline J gene is used to fill in that end. This chain links TRBV13-3 with TRBJ2-5; 9 nucleotides line up with TRBD1. In germline, CDR1 is NNHDY, CDR2 SYVADS. The CDR3 runs 13 residues. The CDR3 sequence is CASSMDRGDTQYF. The part of the CDR3 DNA that was read is TGTGCCAGCAGTATGGACAGGGGAGAC.

The sample holds a few counts of this clone. Mouse names are used for the genes. The missing CDR3 end, 4 residues past where the read stops, is filled in from the germline J gene. The V call is TRBV13-3, the J call TRBJ2-5, with 8 bases identical to TRBD1. The CDR3 length is 14 residues. The V gene's germline CDR1 is NNHDY and CDR2 SYVADS. Trimming at V came to 4 bases and at J to 3 bases, leaving 4 bases not matched to a gene. The CDR3 sequence: CASSPGTGQDTQYF. The sequenced CDR3 bases are TGTGCCAGCAGTCCCGGGACAGGACAAGAC.

This clone was counted many times. Genes and germline are mouse. The observed sequence ends 4 residues before the CDR3 terminus, with the missing tail filled in from the germline J gene. The chain carries TRBV4 and TRBJ2-4; 10 positions match TRBD2. The CDR3 consists of 16 residues. Germline assignment: CDR1 LGHDT and CDR2 YNNKQL (reference sequence). V lost 3 bases to trimming and J lost 1 base; unmatched junction nucleotides: 4. This chain's CDR3 is CASSYWGGAGQNTLYF. The sequenced part of the CDR3 DNA is TGTGCCAGCAGCTACTGGGGGGGCGCGGGTCAAAAC.

By proportion, this clone is medium-sized. Mouse gene names and germline throughout. The sequenced fragment ends 4 residues before the CDR3 boundary, so the rest is inferred from the germline J gene. V gene TRBV13-3 combines with J gene TRBJ2-1, with 12 bases fitting TRBD2. Unmatched junction bases numbered 2, after V lost 6 bases and J lost 4 bases. Germline loops: CDR1 NNHDY, CDR2 SYVADS. This CDR3 is built from 14 residues. CDR3 bases read: TGTGCCAGCAAGGACTGGGGGGGATATGCT. The encoded protein is CASKDWGGYA. Given in full, the CDR3 is CASKDWGGYAEQFF.

About this clone itself: Mouse names are used for the genes. Read data end 4 residues before the CDR3 end; the end is taken from the germline J gene. The genes are TRBV13-3 and TRBJ2-3; 9 bases are shared with TRBD1. The CDR3 loop spans 14 amino acids. V lost 5 bases and J lost 0; bases outside the gene matches: 1. Germline V gene sequence: CDR1 NNHDY, CDR2 SYVADS. The DNA read from the CDR3 is TGTGCCAGCAGACAGGGGGCTAGTGCAGAA. This encodes CASRQGASAE. The entire CDR3 is CASRQGASAETLYF.

This clone is medium-sized within its sample. Gene names and germline match the mouse. Coverage ceases 3 residues before the CDR3 finishes, and the germline J gene fills in the end. The chain is built from TRBV1 and TRBJ1-6, with 7 bases matching TRBD1. TRBJ1-6 is an ORF for which the function is uncertain. Germline loops: CDR1 NSQYPW, CDR2 LRSPGD (reference sequence). The CDR3 is 15 amino acids. The V gene end was trimmed by 3 bases and the J gene end by 2 bases; junction bases not matched to a gene: 1. The covered CDR3 bases are TGCACCTGCAGTGCCGGGACAGCCTATAATTCGCCC. Translation gives CTCSAGTAYNSP. The CDR3 in its entirety is CTCSAGTAYNSPLYF.

This clone is deemed medium-sized. Mouse names are used for the genes. The read falls 4 residues short of the CDR3 end, and the missing part is taken from the germline J gene. J is TRBJ1-1 and V is TRBV12-1; D call uncertain. Germline V gives CDR1 SGHSN, CDR2 HYEKVE. The CDR3 runs 13 residues. The germline V and J ends were trimmed by 2 bases and 0 bases, with 6 bases remaining between them. CDR3 bases read: TGTGCCAGCTCTCCCGACACAAACACA. Its protein product is CASSPDTNT. The whole CDR3 reads CASSPDTNTEVFF.

This clone has at least ten counts. Gene names are the mouse ones. The read is 4 residues too short to cover the CDR3 end, so that end is filled in from the germline J gene. The gene calls are TRBV31 and TRBJ1-1, with D possibly matching TRBD1 (5 bases). Trimming left V 0 bases short and J 0 bases short, with 5 bases between. The CDR3 sequence is 13 residues long. CDR1 GKSSPN and CDR2 SITVG come from the germline V gene. The covered CDR3 bases are TGTGCCTGGAGTCTGGGGGAGAACACA. The encoded protein is CAWSLGENT. The entire CDR3 sequence reads CAWSLGENTEVFF.

This clone occurred many times. The gene names given are mouse names. The CDR3 goes on 3 residues after the read ends, and that part is filled in from the germline J gene. The gene calls are TRBV13-1 and TRBJ1-6; D uncertain. TRBJ1-6 has ORF status, its function being uncertain. The CDR3 length is 13 residues. V lost 2 bases and J 6 bases, leaving 6 bases between the germline ends. Germline lookup yields CDR1 NSHNY and CDR2 SYGAGN. CDR3 bases read: TGTGCCAGCAGTGACTCCCTTAATTCGCCC. Translated, it gives CASSDSLNSP. The whole CDR3 reads CASSDSLNSPLYF.

This clone was counted a few times. Here the gene names and germline are mouse. The sequence runs out 4 residues before the end of the CDR3; the remainder is reconstructed from the germline J gene. The chain carries TRBV13-3 and TRBJ2-3, with 8 positions matching TRBD1. Trimming cost V 2 bases and J 4 bases; bases outside gene matches: 3. This CDR3 has 14 residues. CDR1 is NNHDY and CDR2 is SYVADS in the germline V gene. The DNA read from the CDR3 is TGTGCCAGCAGTGAAGGACAGGGATCAGAA. Its protein product is CASSEGQGSE. The full-length CDR3 reads as CASSEGQGSETLYF.

Details on this clone: The genes and germline here are from mouse. The read terminates 4 residues ahead of where the CDR3 ends, so the germline J gene completes it. This rearrangement joins TRBV29 to TRBJ2-5; possible D gene TRBD1, 6 bases. The V gene lost 6 bases and the J gene lost 1 base, with 11 bases spanning the gap. This CDR3 has 14 residues. CDR1 MSHET and CDR2 SYDVDS come from the germline V gene. The CDR3 DNA, read in part, is TGTGCTAGCAGCCCAGGGGAGGACCAAGAC. Translated, it gives CASSPGEDQD. The whole CDR3 protein is CASSPGEDQDTQYF.